This TCR beta chain was observed in a study of OX40 agonist ivuxolimab in advanced cancers. The protocol was immunoSEQ multiplex PCR, while the TCRdb copy is restricted to in-frame clones and leaves out a portion. The sample includes about 26,000 clones, around 83% seen only once; the top ten take 30% to 35%. The CDR3 sequence is 16 residues long. CDR1 is SEHNR and CDR2 is FQNEAQ in the germline V gene (reference sequence). The ends were cut back, 5 bases at V and 2 bases at J, with 17 bases in the middle. The chain recombines TRBV7-9 with TRBJ2-3; possibly TRBD2 for D (6 bases). The clonotype was recovered from an adult with an advanced solid tumor such as melanoma, head and neck, liver or kidney cancer. The specimen was CD4+ or CD8+ T cells sorted from blood, collected in a trial of the OX40 agonist ivuxolimab. CDR3 loop: CASSLETDYLTDTQYF. Written as DNA, the CDR3 is TGTGCCAGCAGCCTAGAGACGGACTACCTCACAGATACGCAGTATTTT.